This T cell receptor beta chain is from a study of T cells in Graves' hyperthyroidism and ophthalmopathy. In this sample, this clonotype turned up a few times. Its antigen is unknown. Patients were excluded for uncontrolled infection, other autoimmune disease, pregnancy or lactation. RNA transcripts yielded amplified TCR beta CDR3 regions. TCR CDR3 underwent first-round RT-PCR with the HTBI primer set. A single record per CDR3 protein comes from TCRdb applying MiXCR to the multiplex PCR reads. Counted here are about 570,000 distinct CDR3 sequences, 46% occurring once; the ten biggest clones make up around 20%. The germline gives CDR1 SGHTA, CDR2 FQGNSA. The CDR3 extends over 17 amino acids. V lost 5 bases, J lost 0 bases, and 19 bases lay in between. Study results and caveats: Before onset, by a median of approximately 5.9 months, the model predicted ophthalmopathy. The majority of expanded thyroid clonotypes above 0.001 also appeared in blood. The authors' 13 V-J model separated ophthalmopathy from stable hyperthyroidism.

The TCR was taken from an adult woman with Graves' disease, either hyperthyroidism or ophthalmopathy (not recorded which). This chain uses TRBV7-2 with TRBJ1-2; D may be TRBD1 (6 bases). Sequenced: peripheral blood or thyroid tissue (not recorded which). The CDR3 DNA sequence: TGTGCCAGCAGCCCCGGCGGCATAGGGGGGTCTAACTATGGCTACACCTTC. This codes for CASSPGGIGGSNYGYTF.